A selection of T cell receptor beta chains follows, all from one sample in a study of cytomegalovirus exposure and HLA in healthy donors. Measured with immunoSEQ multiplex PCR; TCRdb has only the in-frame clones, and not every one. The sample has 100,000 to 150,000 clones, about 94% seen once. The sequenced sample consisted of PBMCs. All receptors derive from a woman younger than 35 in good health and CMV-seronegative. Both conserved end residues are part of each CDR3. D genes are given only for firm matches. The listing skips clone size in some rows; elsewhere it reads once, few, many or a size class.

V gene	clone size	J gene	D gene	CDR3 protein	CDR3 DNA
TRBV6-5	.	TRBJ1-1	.	CASSYSIGGGGNEAFF	TGTGCCAGCAGTTACTCGATTGGGGGGGGTGGAAATGAAGCTTTCTTT
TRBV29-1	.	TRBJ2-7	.	CSVGDSTSYEQYF	TGCAGCGTTGGGGACTCAACGTCCTACGAGCAGTACTTC
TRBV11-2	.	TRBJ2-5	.	CASSRTEETQYF	TGTGCCAGCAGCCGGACTGAAGAGACCCAGTACTTC
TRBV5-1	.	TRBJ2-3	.	CASSLTNRASTDTQYF	TGCGCCAGCAGCTTGACAAACAGGGCGAGCACAGATACGCAGTATTTT
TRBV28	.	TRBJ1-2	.	CASSSGQTYGYTF	TGTGCCAGCAGTTCAGGACAGACCTATGGCTACACCTTC
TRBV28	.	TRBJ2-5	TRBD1	CASSLRQGLYQETQYF	TGTGCCAGCAGTCTCAGACAGGGGCTGTACCAAGAGACCCAGTACTTC
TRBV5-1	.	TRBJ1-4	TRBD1	CASKGSGGNEKLFF	TGCGCCAGCAAGGGGTCAGGGGGGAATGAAAAACTGTTTTTT
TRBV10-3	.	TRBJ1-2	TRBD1	CAISESTGPGYTF	TGTGCCATCAGTGAGTCGACAGGGCCCGGCTACACCTTC
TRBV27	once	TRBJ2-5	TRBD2	CASSTYTGGPRETQYF	TGTGCCAGCAGTACCTACACGGGGGGGCCCCGAGAGACCCAGTACTTC
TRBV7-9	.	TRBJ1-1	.	CASSLLSAEAFF	TGTGCCAGCAGCTTACTTAGCGCTGAAGCTTTCTTT
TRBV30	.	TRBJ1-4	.	CAWSVQRGGEKLFF	TGTGCCTGGAGTGTACAGAGGGGGGGGGAAAAACTGTTTTTT
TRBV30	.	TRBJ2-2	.	CAWKGDTGELFF	TGTGCCTGGAAAGGGGATACCGGGGAGCTGTTTTTT
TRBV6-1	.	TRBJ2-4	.	CASSDGQQNIQYF	TGTGCCAGCAGTGATGGGCAGCAAAACATTCAGTACTTC
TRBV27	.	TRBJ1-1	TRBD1	CASCKPGQLNTEAFF	TGTGCCAGCTGTAAACCGGGACAGCTGAACACTGAAGCTTTCTTT
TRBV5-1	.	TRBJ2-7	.	CASSLGGGEYEQYF	TGCGCCAGCAGCTTGGGGGGGGGCGAGTACGAGCAGTACTTC
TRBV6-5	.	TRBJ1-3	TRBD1	CASSRGPFSGNTIYF	TGTGCCAGCAGCAGGGGGCCCTTCTCTGGAAACACCATATATTTT
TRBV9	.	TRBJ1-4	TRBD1	CASSAMTGANEKLFF	TGTGCCAGCAGCGCCATGACAGGGGCTAATGAAAAACTGTTTTTT
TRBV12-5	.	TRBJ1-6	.	CASGLVSGRVASPLHF	TGTGCTAGTGGTTTGGTATCTGGCAGGGTGGCTTCACCCCTCCACTTT
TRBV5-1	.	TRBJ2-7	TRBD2	CASSFISGPVGSEQYF	TGCGCCAGCAGCTTCATTAGCGGGCCCGTCGGGAGCGAGCAGTACTTC
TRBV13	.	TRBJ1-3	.	CASSTPDSRHSGNTIYF	TGTGCCAGCAGCACGCCGGACAGCCGACACTCTGGAAACACCATATATTTT
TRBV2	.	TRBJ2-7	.	CASSESIGSEQYF	TGTGCCAGCAGTGAGAGTATCGGGTCCGAGCAGTACTTC
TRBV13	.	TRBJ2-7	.	CASSTTPNFATQTYEQYF	TGTGCCAGCAGCACCACCCCCAACTTTGCAACCCAAACTTACGAGCAGTACTTC
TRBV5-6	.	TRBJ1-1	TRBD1	CASSLRTGGYTEAFF	TGTGCCAGCAGCTTGAGAACAGGGGGTTACACTGAAGCTTTCTTT
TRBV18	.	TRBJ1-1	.	CASSPTPGTEAFF	TGTGCCAGCTCACCTACACCGGGTACTGAAGCTTTCTTT
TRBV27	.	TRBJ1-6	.	CASSLRRGGSPLHF	TGTGCCAGCAGTCTACGGAGGGGCGGGTCACCCCTCCACTTT
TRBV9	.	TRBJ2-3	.	CASSVVGTPDTDTQYF	TGTGCCAGCAGCGTAGTGGGGACTCCCGACACAGATACGCAGTATTTT
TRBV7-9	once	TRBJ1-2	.	CASSSNQGYYGYTF	TGTGCCAGCAGCTCCAACCAGGGATACTATGGCTACACCTTC
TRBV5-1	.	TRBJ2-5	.	CASSLGGGETQYF	TGCGCCAGCAGCTTGGGAGGGGGAGAGACCCAGTACTTC
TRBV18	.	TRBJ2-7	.	CASSQSRDSYEQYF	TGTGCCAGCTCCCAATCCCGGGACTCCTACGAGCAGTACTTC
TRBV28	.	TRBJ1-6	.	CASSPGSDMTGYNSPLHF	TGTGCCAGCAGTCCTGGCTCAGATATGACAGGATATAATTCACCCCTCCACTTT
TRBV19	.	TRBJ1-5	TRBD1	CASSSTGASRQPQHF	TGTGCCAGTAGTTCTACAGGGGCGTCTCGTCAGCCCCAGCATTTT
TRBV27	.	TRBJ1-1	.	CASSLYSPHGSPTFF	TGTGCCAGCAGTTTATATTCCCCCCACGGGAGTCCTACTTTCTTT
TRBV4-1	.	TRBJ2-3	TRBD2	CASSLSGGVVDTQYF	TGCGCCAGCAGCCTCAGCGGGGGGGTCGTGGATACGCAGTATTTT
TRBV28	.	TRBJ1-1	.	CASSHPGKLLNTEAFF	TGTGCCAGCAGTCATCCGGGAAAACTTCTTAACACTGAAGCTTTCTTT
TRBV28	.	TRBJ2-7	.	CASSLGVTYEQYF	TGTGCCAGCAGTTTGGGAGTTACCTACGAGCAGTACTTC
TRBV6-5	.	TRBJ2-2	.	CASSFLRAHTGELFF	TGTGCCAGCAGTTTCCTCAGGGCGCACACCGGGGAGCTGTTTTTT
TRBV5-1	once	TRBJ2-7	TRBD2	CASSLDTSVAYEQYF	TGCGCCAGCAGCTTGGACACTAGCGTCGCCTACGAGCAGTACTTC
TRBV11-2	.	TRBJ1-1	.	CASSLGLGAEAFF	TGTGCCAGCAGCTTAGGCCTCGGGGCTGAAGCTTTCTTT
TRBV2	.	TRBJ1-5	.	CASSLPRVQGPQHF	TGTGCCAGCTCCCTTCCCAGGGTCCAGGGGCCCCAGCATTTT
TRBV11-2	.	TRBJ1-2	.	CASSLEAGNYGYTF	TGTGCCAGCAGCTTAGAAGCGGGGAACTATGGCTACACCTTC
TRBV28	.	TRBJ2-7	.	CASGPRFSYEQYF	TGTGCCAGCGGGCCTCGGTTCTCCTACGAGCAGTACTTC
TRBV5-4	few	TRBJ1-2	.	CASSLAESGYTF	TGTGCCAGCAGCTTGGCCGAGAGTGGCTACACCTTC
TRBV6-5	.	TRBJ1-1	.	CASSRGRGAEAFF	TGTGCCAGCAGCCGCGGGAGGGGGGCTGAAGCTTTCTTT
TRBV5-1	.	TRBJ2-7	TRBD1	CASSLEPTGRYEQYF	TGCGCCAGCAGCTTGGAACCGACAGGGCGCTACGAGCAGTACTTC
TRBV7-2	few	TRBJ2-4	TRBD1	CASRRTGENIQYF	TGTGCCAGCAGAAGGACAGGGGAAAACATTCAGTACTTC
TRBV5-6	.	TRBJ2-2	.	CATGLFQRDTGELFF	TGTGCCACCGGCCTTTTCCAGCGGGACACCGGGGAGCTGTTTTTT
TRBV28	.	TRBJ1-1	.	CASSYHREKAEAFF	TGTGCCAGCAGTTACCACAGGGAAAAAGCTGAAGCTTTCTTT
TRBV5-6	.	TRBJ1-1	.	CASSLGQVDTEAFF	TGTGCCAGCAGCTTGGGACAGGTGGACACTGAAGCTTTCTTT